The clone carrying this T cell receptor beta chain occurred many times. Its matching antigen is unknown. The data stem from a study of T cells in Graves' hyperthyroidism and ophthalmopathy. TCR beta CDR3 region amplification was performed from RNA transcripts. Primed by the HTBI set, a first-round RT-PCR was run on the TCR CDR3. TCRdb reprocessed the multiplex PCR reads via MiXCR and lists one record per CDR3 protein. The data hold approximately 400,000 distinct CDR3 sequences, with approximately 15% observed a single time. General study points: Most thyroid clonotypes that were expanded above 0.001 also turned up in blood.

V shed 1 base and J shed 5 bases, with 12 bases lying between them. Germline CDR1 is SEHNR and CDR2 is FQNEAQ (reference sequence). The CDR3 length is 14 residues. Input material: blood. This receptor was identified in a woman aged 25 to 39 with Graves' ophthalmopathy. V and J are TRBV7-9 and TRBJ2-7; a weak D match, TRBD2 (6 bases). The CDR3: CASSLVSGVDEQYF. CDR3 DNA: TGTGCCAGCAGCTTAGTTTCGGGGGTCGACGAGCAGTACTTC.